These 5 T cell receptor beta chains originate from one sample sequenced in a study of a mutant IDH1 vaccine in newly diagnosed glioma. These receptors lack a known antigen. Documented time point: week 35, safety follow-up. Alongside topical imiquimod, each dose of vaccine comprised 300 ug of mutant IDH1 20-mer peptide. Repertoires were generated with immunoSEQ multiplex PCR, while TCRdb's copy carries only in-frame clones and drops some. The table includes 50,000 to 75,000 clones, 74% detected once. The sequenced sample was PBMCs, obtained from a glioma patient whose treatment included an IDH1 peptide vaccine. All receptors derive from a man aged 50 to 59 with glioma.

The chain uses TRBV29-1 and TRBJ1-2; maybe TRBD1 (5 bases). This CDR3 spans 11 amino acids. The germline V gene encodes CDR1 SQVTM and CDR2 ANQGSEA. V was shortened by 5 bases and J by 8 bases, with 12 bases between the two germline ends. CDR3 nucleotides: TGCAGCGTTACACACGAGGGGGGCTACACCTTC. Amino acid sequence: CSVTHEGGYTF. Full variable domain (rest looked up from reference TRBV29-1 and TRBJ1-2): SAVISQKPSRDICQRGTSLTIQCQVDSQVTMMFWYRQQPGQSLTLIATANQGSEATYESGFVIDKFPISRPNLTFSTLTVSNMSPEDSSIYLCSVTHEGGYTFGSGTRLTVV.

This clone turned up a few times. The chain couples TRBV30 to TRBJ1-5; no firm D call. The length of the CDR3 is 14 residues. Germline CDR1 GTSNPN, CDR2 SVGIG (reference sequence). Trimming took off 1 base at V and 3 bases at J, with 10 bases between the two ends. The CDR3 DNA follows: TGTGCCTGGAGTGGGGGTATGGTCAATCAGCCCCAGCATTTT. This gives the protein CAWSGGMVNQPQHF.

The gene calls are TRBV27 and TRBJ2-3; no reliable D call. The CDR3 is 14 amino acids. CDR1 is MNHEY and CDR2 is SMNVEV in the germline V gene (reference sequence). V was pared by 9 bases and J by 2 bases, with 15 bases between. CDR3 sequence (DNA): TGTGCCAGTCGAGCGACCCATAACACAGATACGCAGTATTTT. Protein product: CASRATHNTDTQYF.

The chain is built from TRBV5-1 and TRBJ2-1; TRBD1 matches 9 bases. Trimming removed 5 bases from V and 4 bases from J; junction bases left unmatched: 10. Germline V gene lookup returns CDR1 SGHRS and CDR2 YFSETQ. This CDR3 is built from 16 residues. CDR3 loop: CASRLGTGGYYNEQFF. The CDR3, as DNA: TGCGCCAGCAGGTTAGGTACAGGGGGCTATTACAATGAGCAGTTCTTC.

The J gene is TRBJ1-2, the V gene TRBV4-2; D is uncertain. This CDR3 spans 15 amino acids. In germline, CDR1 is LGHNA, CDR2 YNFKEQ. Trimming removed 1 base from V and 5 bases from J, with 14 bases in between. CDR3 protein: CASSQGQGDNYGYTF. For the CDR3, the DNA is TGTGCCAGCAGCCAAGGTCAAGGCGACAATTATGGCTACACCTTC.